This TCR beta chain was captured in a study of immune evolution from preneoplasia to lung adenocarcinoma. V lost 2 bases and J lost 4; bases outside the gene matches: 3. Germline-derived CDR1 and CDR2 are ENHRY and SYGVKD. CDR3 length: 15 residues. Sequencing used immunoSEQ multiplex PCR; TCRdb keeps in-frame clones, though not all of them. The sample has about 5,200 clones; 60% to 80% are singletons. The chain recombines TRBV10-3 with TRBJ2-3; 10 bases align to TRBD1. The sample was FFPE normal lung tissue adjacent to the tumor. This TCR came from a person between 55 and 69 years old with lung adenocarcinoma. CDR3: CAISEPGTGADTQYF. CDR3 DNA sequence: TGTGCCATCAGTGAGCCCGGGACAGGGGCAGATACGCAGTATTTT.